This T cell receptor (beta chain) was retrieved from a study of T-cell reconstitution after alpha-beta-depleted transplantation in children. Whole-study results and caveats: Newly generated T cells supplied most T-cell counts and diversity one year post-transplant.

This CDR3 region has 13 residues. Looked up from germline, CDR1 is SNHLY and CDR2 is FYNNEI. V was clipped by 7 bases and J by 5 bases, with 14 bases between them. In the case of this clonotype: Its antigen remains unidentified.

For TCRbeta, the library was prepared with unique molecular identifiers. Each CDR3 protein gets one entry after TCRdb re-called the PCR reads with MiXCR. The data show 200,000 or so distinct CDR3 sequences, around 9.2% seen once. The sequence was collected from a male patient aged 2 to 9 who had a stem cell transplant for acute myeloid leukemia, so the T cells may come from the graft donor. The chain carries TRBV2 and TRBJ2-5, with a tentative D call TRBD2 (5 bases). Sequences were derived from PBMCs, mostly from graft donor cells, sampled 360 days after TCRalphabeta/CD19-depleted stem cell transplant. CDR3 sequence reads: CASTEGWAETQYF. CDR3 sequence (DNA): TGTGCCAGCACCGAGGGATGGGCGGAGACCCAGTACTTC. Based on the CDR3 plus reference TRBV2 and TRBJ2-5, the full variable domain is EPEVTQTPSHQVTQMGQEVILRCVPISNHLYFYWYRQILGQKVEFLVSFYNNEISEKSEIFDDQFSVERPDGSNFTLKIRSTKLEDSAMYFCASTEGWAETQYFGPGTRLLVL.